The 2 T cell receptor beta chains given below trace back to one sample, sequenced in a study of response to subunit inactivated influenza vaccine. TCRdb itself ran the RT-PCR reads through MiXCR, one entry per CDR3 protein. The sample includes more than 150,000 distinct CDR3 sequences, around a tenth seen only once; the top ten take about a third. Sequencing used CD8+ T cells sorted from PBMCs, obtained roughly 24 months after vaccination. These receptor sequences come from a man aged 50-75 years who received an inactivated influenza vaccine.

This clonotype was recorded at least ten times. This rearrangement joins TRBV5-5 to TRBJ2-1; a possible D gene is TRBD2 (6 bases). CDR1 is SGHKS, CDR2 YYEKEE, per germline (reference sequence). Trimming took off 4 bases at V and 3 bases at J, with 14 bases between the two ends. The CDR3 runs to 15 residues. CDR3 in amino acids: CASSSVPGDYNEQFF. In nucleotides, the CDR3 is TGTGCCAGCAGCAGCGTACCGGGGGACTACAATGAGCAGTTCTTC.

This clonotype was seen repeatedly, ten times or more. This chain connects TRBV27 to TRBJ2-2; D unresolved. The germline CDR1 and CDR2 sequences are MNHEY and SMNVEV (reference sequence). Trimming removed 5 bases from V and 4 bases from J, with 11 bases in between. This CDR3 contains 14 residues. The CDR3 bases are TGTGCCAGCAGTCCTTTAGCTTTCACCGGGGAGCTGTTTTTT. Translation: CASSPLAFTGELFF.